The 13 T cell receptor beta chains presented below share a single source sample, sequenced in a study of blood T cell repertoires in COVID-19. Using immunoSEQ multiplex PCR, the repertoire was profiled, and TCRdb retains in-frame clones only, with some absent. The table has under 350,000 clones, 83% seen once; the top ten hold 3.5% to 5.5%. The specimen sequenced was peripheral blood. Receptors were obtained from a man aged 55-75 years who had recovered from COVID-19.

V gene TRBV10-1 combines with J gene TRBJ2-5; 9 bases map to TRBD2. The germline V gene has CDR1 WNHNN and CDR2 SYGVQD (reference sequence). The V and J ends lost 0 bases and 2 bases, in that order; junction bases with no gene match: 4. This CDR3 region has 16 residues. The CDR3 here is CASSESLAGPQETQYF. The CDR3 nucleotides are TGCGCCAGCAGTGAGTCCCTAGCGGGGCCACAAGAGACCCAGTACTTC.

The chain recombines TRBV29-1 with TRBJ1-4, with 7 bases aligning to TRBD1. Trimming at V came to 1 base and at J to 7 bases, leaving 3 bases not matched to a gene. Germline values: CDR1 SQVTM, CDR2 ANQGSEA. The CDR3 spans 13 residues. CDR3 nucleotides: TGCAGCGTTGAAGTAGCAGGGGGTGAAAAACTGTTTTTT. It is translated as CSVEVAGGEKLFF. The full variable domain, in which reference TRBV29-1 and TRBJ1-4 provide the parts outside the CDR3, is SAVISQKPSRDICQRGTSLTIQCQVDSQVTMMFWYRQQPGQSLTLIATANQGSEATYESGFVIDKFPISRPNLTFSTLTVSNMSPEDSSIYLCSVEVAGGEKLFFGSGTQLSVL.

This chain uses TRBV5-1 with TRBJ2-1; TRBD1 agrees at 8 bases. The CDR3 extends over 16 amino acids. Per the germline V gene, CDR1 is SGHRS and CDR2 is YFSETQ. The V and J ends lost 7 bases and 3 bases, in that order; junction bases with no gene match: 12. The CDR3 sequence is CASGSSGTGDYNEQFF. CDR3 nucleotide sequence: TGCGCCAGCGGCAGCTCCGGGACAGGAGACTACAATGAGCAGTTCTTC.

This rearrangement joins TRBV5-4 to TRBJ1-1; 10 bases match TRBD1. CDR3 size: 14 residues. Unmatched junction bases numbered 9, after V lost 3 bases and J lost 10 bases. From germline, CDR1 is SGHNT and CDR2 YYREEE (reference sequence). CDR3 coding DNA: TGTGCCAGCAGCTCGACCGGGACAGGGGTCGGAGCTTTCTTT. Translation gives CASSSTGTGVGAFF.

This sequence joins TRBV6-5 and TRBJ1-5; 7 bases are shared with TRBD1. The CDR3 spans 14 residues. Germline V gene data show CDR1 as MNHEY and CDR2 as SVGAGI. Trimming removed 5 bases from V and 4 bases from J; junction bases left unmatched: 5. CDR3 DNA sequence: TGTGCCAGCAGTAAAAGGGGACAGAATCAGCCCCAGCATTTT. It is translated as CASSKRGQNQPQHF.

J is TRBJ2-1 and V is TRBV6-6; 7 nucleotides agree with TRBD1. Unmatched junction bases numbered 5, after V lost 6 bases and J lost 6 bases. The CDR3 sequence is 13 residues long. Germline values: CDR1 MNHNY, CDR2 SVGAGI (reference sequence). The CDR3 coding sequence is TGTGCCAGCAGGATCGACAGGGTCAATGAGCAGTTCTTC. It specifies CASRIDRVNEQFF.

The gene calls are TRBV5-4 and TRBJ1-1, with 9 bases lining up with TRBD1. This CDR3 comprises 16 residues. Germline CDR1 SGHNT, CDR2 YYREEE (reference sequence). Unmatched junction bases numbered 6, after V lost 0 bases and J lost 3 bases. The CDR3 sequence is CASSLGDRVRDTEAFF. CDR3 nucleotides: TGTGCCAGCAGCTTGGGGGACAGGGTAAGGGACACTGAAGCTTTCTTT. The full variable domain, rest sourced from reference TRBV5-4 and TRBJ1-1, is ETGVTQSPTHLIKTRGQQVTLRCSSQSGHNTVSWYQQALGQGPQFIFQYYREEENGRGNFPPRFSGLQFPNYSSELNVNALELDDSALYLCASSLGDRVRDTEAFFGQGTRLTVV.

The chain couples TRBV5-1 to TRBJ2-7; D may be TRBD2 (5 bases). This CDR3 is built from 14 residues. The germline gives CDR1 SGHRS, CDR2 YFSETQ. With 3 bases removed from V and 2 bases from J, the gap between germline ends came to 12 bases. CDR3 DNA sequence: TGCGCCAGCAGCTCGGCCCCGGGAACCTACGAGCAGTACTTC. Translating gives CASSSAPGTYEQYF.

This clone was seen just once. This chain joins TRBV9 and TRBJ2-1; no clear D gene. Looked up from germline, CDR1 is SGDLS and CDR2 is YYNGEE. V was trimmed by 0 bases and J by 0 bases, leaving 7 bases between them. The CDR3 loop spans 15 amino acids. The CDR3 nucleotides read TGTGCCAGCAGCGTAGCTATTAGCTCCTACAATGAGCAGTTCTTC. Translated: CASSVAISSYNEQFF.

Here the CDR3 DNA reads TGTGCCAGCAGTCGGACAGGGGGCGCAATGGGCACTGAAGCTTTCTTT. Amino acids: CASSRTGGAMGTEAFF. This sequence joins TRBV6-2 or TRBV6-3 and TRBJ1-1; 11 bases fit TRBD1. The CDR3 extends over 16 amino acids. Trimming cost V 5 bases and J 4 bases; bases outside gene matches: 9. Germline CDR1 MNHEY, CDR2 SVGEGT.

V is TRBV19 and J is TRBJ2-7; 9 bases fit TRBD1. The CDR3 is 14 residues long. Germline lookup yields CDR1 LNHDA and CDR2 SQIVND (reference sequence). V lost 5 bases and J lost 2; bases outside the gene matches: 4. The CDR3, as DNA: TGTGCCAGTAGTGAGGGACAGGGCCCCTACGAGCAGTACTTC. It is translated as CASSEGQGPYEQYF.

The chain carries TRBV7-9 and TRBJ2-2; D remains ambiguous. This CDR3 has 14 amino acids. Trimming cost V 1 base and J 3 bases, with 6 bases left between them. Germline V CDR1 and CDR2: SEHNR, FQNEAQ (reference sequence). This chain's CDR3 is CASSLDVDTGELFF. The CDR3 DNA is TGTGCCAGCAGCTTAGATGTCGACACCGGGGAGCTGTTTTTT.

The CDR3 loop reads CSASTGASYNEQFF. The CDR3, as DNA: TGCAGTGCTAGTACAGGCGCTTCCTACAATGAGCAGTTCTTC. V gene TRBV20-1 combines with J gene TRBJ2-1, with D possibly matching TRBD1 (5 bases). The CDR3 extends over 14 amino acids. Trimming took off 3 bases at V and 1 base at J, with 10 bases between the two ends. Germline V gives CDR1 DFQATT, CDR2 SNEGSKA (reference sequence).